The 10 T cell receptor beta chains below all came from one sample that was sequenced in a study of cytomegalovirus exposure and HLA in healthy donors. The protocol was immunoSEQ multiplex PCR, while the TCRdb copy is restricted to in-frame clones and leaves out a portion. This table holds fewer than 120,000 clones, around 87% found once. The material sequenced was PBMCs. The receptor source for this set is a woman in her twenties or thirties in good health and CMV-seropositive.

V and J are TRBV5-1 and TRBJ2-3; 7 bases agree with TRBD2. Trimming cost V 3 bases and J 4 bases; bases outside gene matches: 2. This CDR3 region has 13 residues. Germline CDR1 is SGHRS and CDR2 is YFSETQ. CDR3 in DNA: TGCGCCAGCAGCTCCGGGGGGTCAGATACGCAGTATTTT. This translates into CASSSGGSDTQYF.

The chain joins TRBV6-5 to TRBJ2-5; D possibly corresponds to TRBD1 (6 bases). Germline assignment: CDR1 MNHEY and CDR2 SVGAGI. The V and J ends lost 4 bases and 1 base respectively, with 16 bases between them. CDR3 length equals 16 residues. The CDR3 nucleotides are TGTGCCAGCAGTTCCTCTGAGAGGGGGTCCCAAGAGACCCAGTACTTC. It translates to CASSSSERGSQETQYF.

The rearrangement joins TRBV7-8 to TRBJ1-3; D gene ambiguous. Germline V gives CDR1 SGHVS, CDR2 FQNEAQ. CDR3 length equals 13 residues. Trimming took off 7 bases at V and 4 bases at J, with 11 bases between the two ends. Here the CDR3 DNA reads TGTGCCAGCAAAATGCGGTTGGGAAACACCATATATTTT. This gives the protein CASKMRLGNTIYF.

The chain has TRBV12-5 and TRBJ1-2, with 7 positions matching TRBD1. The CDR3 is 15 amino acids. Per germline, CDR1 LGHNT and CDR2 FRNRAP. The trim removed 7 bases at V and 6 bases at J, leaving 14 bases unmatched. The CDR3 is CASAGAGQIINGYTF. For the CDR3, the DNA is TGTGCTAGTGCCGGTGCGGGACAGATCATTAATGGCTACACCTTC.

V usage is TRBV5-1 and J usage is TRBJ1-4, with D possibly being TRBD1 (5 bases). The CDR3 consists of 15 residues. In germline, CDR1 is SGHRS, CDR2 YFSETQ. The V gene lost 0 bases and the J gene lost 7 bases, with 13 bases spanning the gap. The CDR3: CASSLAPGLTEKLFF. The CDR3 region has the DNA TGCGCCAGCAGCTTGGCGCCAGGGCTCACTGAAAAACTGTTTTTT. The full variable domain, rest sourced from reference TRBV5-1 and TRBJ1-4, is KAGVTQTPRYLIKTRGQQVTLSCSPISGHRSVSWYQQTPGQGLQFLFEYFSETQRNKGNFPGRFSGRQFSNSRSEMNVSTLELGDSALYLCASSLAPGLTEKLFFGSGTQLSVL.

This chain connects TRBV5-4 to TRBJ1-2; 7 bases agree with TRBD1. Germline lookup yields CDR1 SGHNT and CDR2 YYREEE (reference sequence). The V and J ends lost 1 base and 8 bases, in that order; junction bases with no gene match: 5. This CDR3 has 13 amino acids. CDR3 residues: CASSLKGARGYTF. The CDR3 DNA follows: TGTGCCAGCAGCTTGAAGGGGGCGCGGGGCTACACCTTC. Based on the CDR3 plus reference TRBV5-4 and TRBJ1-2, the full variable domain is ETGVTQSPTHLIKTRGQQVTLRCSSQSGHNTVSWYQQALGQGPQFIFQYYREEENGRGNFPPRFSGLQFPNYSSELNVNALELDDSALYLCASSLKGARGYTFGSGTRLTVV.

CDR3 loop: CASRLGTSDTQYF. The DNA for the CDR3 is TGTGCCAGCAGGCTAGGAACCTCCGATACGCAGTATTTT. This chain uses TRBV28 with TRBJ2-3; D gene unclear. Germline V gene lookup returns CDR1 MDHEN and CDR2 SYDVKM. Trimming took off 6 bases at V and 6 bases at J, with 13 bases between the two ends. The CDR3 runs 13 residues.

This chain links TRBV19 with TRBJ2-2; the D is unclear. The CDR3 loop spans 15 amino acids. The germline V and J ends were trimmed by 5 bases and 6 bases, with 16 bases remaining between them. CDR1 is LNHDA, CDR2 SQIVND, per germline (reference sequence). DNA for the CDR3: TGTGCCAGTAGTTTACCGGGTTTCGCGGCCGGGGAGCTGTTTTTT. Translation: CASSLPGFAAGELFF.

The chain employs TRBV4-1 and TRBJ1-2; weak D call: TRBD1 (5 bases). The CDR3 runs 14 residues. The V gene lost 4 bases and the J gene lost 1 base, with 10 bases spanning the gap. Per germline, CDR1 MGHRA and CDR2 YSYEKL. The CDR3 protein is CASSPTVLNYGYTF. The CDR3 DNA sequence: TGCGCCAGCAGCCCGACAGTTCTTAACTATGGCTACACCTTC.

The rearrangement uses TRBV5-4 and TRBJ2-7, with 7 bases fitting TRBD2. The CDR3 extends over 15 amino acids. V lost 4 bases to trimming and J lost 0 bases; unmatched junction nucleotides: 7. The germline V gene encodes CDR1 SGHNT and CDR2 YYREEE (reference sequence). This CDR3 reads CASSHGGSSSYEQYF. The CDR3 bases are TGTGCCAGCAGCCACGGGGGGAGCTCCTCCTACGAGCAGTACTTC.